The 14 T cell receptor beta chains presented below share a single source sample, sequenced in a study of T cell repertoires in cytomegalovirus infection (dated by TCRdb to the late 2010s). The sequencer listed for this sample is Illumina HiSeq 1500. TCRdb took the public reads, trimmed them with fastp at Q25, ran MiXCR for clone calling and kept in-frame beta chains. Every entry covers one CDR3 protein and lists the most common genes and DNA from its rows. The sample table contains hundreds of thousands of distinct CDR3 sequences; only one count was recorded for 18% of them. The ten largest clones add up to roughly 9% of the sample. The sequencing input was PBMCs. The receptors derive from a human donor in good health (CMV status not recorded). Some clones in this sample may be carry-over from other donors' samples.

Ten or more counts support this clonotype. The chain couples TRBV7-2 to TRBJ2-3; 8 nucleotides agree with TRBD2. This CDR3 has 17 residues. The junction had 11 bases not matched to a gene; V was cut back by 5 bases and J by 1 base. Germline CDR1 and CDR2: SGHTA and FQGNSA. The CDR3 bases are TGTGCCAGCAGCCCAGCCCCAAGCGGGGGAGGCACAGATACGCAGTATTTT. Protein sequence: CASSPAPSGGGTDTQYF.

There are a few counts of this clonotype. V gene TRBV5-1 combines with J gene TRBJ1-1; D is unresolved. The CDR3 extends over 12 amino acids. Germline CDR1 SGHRS, CDR2 YFSETQ. V was cut by 2 bases and J by 11 bases, with 13 bases left in between. CDR3 nucleotide sequence: TGCGCCAGCAGCTTCTTCGGGGAGGAGGCTTTCTTT. It encodes CASSFFGEEAFF.

This clonotype has at least ten counts. The chain combines TRBV7-8 with TRBJ1-5; D call uncertain. CDR3 length equals 13 residues. The germline V gene encodes CDR1 SGHVS and CDR2 FQNEAQ. Trimming cost V 8 bases and J 4 bases, with 12 bases left between them. The chain's CDR3 is CASALWANQPQHF. For the CDR3, the DNA is TGTGCCAGCGCCCTCTGGGCGAATCAGCCCCAGCATTTT.

This clonotype was seen ten or more times. The chain has TRBV11-2 and TRBJ2-7; TRBD1 matches 12 bases. Losses at the gene ends were 4 bases for V and 6 bases for J; bases not matched to a gene: 4. The germline gives CDR1 SGHAT, CDR2 FQNNGV. CDR3 length: 14 residues. The CDR3 DNA is TGTGCCAGCAGCTCGGGACAGGGGGCATTCGAGCAGTACTTC. Protein: CASSSGQGAFEQYF.

This chain uses TRBV2 with TRBJ1-2; 9 nucleotides align to TRBD1. This CDR3 spans 13 amino acids. The V gene end was trimmed by 6 bases and the J gene end by 8 bases; junction bases not matched to a gene: 7. From germline, CDR1 is SNHLY and CDR2 FYNNEI. The CDR3 region is CASSQGQGNGYTF. The CDR3 DNA sequence: TGTGCCAGCAGCCAGGGACAGGGCAACGGCTACACCTTC.

This clonotype was detected ten times or more. The CDR3 DNA sequence: TGTGCCAGCAAGTTGACACGAACTAATGAAAAACTGTTTTTT. This translates into CASKLTRTNEKLFF. V is TRBV6-1 and J is TRBJ1-4; no clear D. Germline V gene sequence: CDR1 MNHNS, CDR2 SASEGT. This CDR3 is 14 amino acids long. With 7 bases removed from V and 1 base from J, the gap between germline ends came to 10 bases.

In its sample, this clonotype was seen a few times. One end of the junction fails to match germline, which may point to a read error. This chain connects TRBV28 to TRBJ2-5, with 8 bases fitting TRBD1. This CDR3 has 12 residues. CDR1 is MDHEN, CDR2 SYDVKM, per germline. The CDR3 protein is CASSVAGTGSHF. The CDR3 nucleotides are TGTGCCAGCAGTGTCGCCGGGACAGGAAGCCACTTC.

There are a few counts of this clonotype. This chain connects TRBV7-9 to TRBJ2-7, with a possible D match to TRBD1 (6 bases). Germline CDR1 and CDR2: SEHNR and FQNEAQ (reference sequence). There are 15 residues in the CDR3. Between the trimmed V and J ends, which lost 2 bases and 4 bases, there was a span of 15 bases. The CDR3: CASSLIVAGAYEQYF. The CDR3 coding sequence is TGTGCCAGCAGCTTAATCGTCGCAGGGGCGTACGAGCAGTACTTC. Full variable domain (outside the CDR3, taken from reference TRBV7-9 and TRBJ2-7): DTGVSQNPRHKITKRGQNVTFRCDPISEHNRLYWYRQTLGQGPEFLTYFQNEAQLEKSRLLSDRFSAERPKGSFSTLEIQRTEQGDSAMYLCASSLIVAGAYEQYFGPGTRLTVT.

In its sample, this clonotype was seen a few times. CDR3 sequence (DNA): TGTGCCACAAAAAGGGGGACCGGGGGCCATGGCTACACCTTC. Translated, it gives CATKRGTGGHGYTF. This sequence joins TRBV7-2 and TRBJ1-2, with D tentatively TRBD1 (6 bases). Germline CDR1 is SGHTA and CDR2 is FQGNSA. Trimming took 10 bases from V and 6 from J, leaving 21 bases between them. This CDR3 has 14 amino acids.

This clonotype was observed many times. The rearrangement links TRBV7-4 to TRBJ2-5; perhaps TRBD2 as D (5 bases). The CDR3 spans 16 residues. V was cut by 5 bases and J by 1 base, with 17 bases left in between. From germline, CDR1 is SGHVT and CDR2 SQSDAQ. The DNA for the CDR3 is TGTGCCAGCAGCCGAACAGAGGGCTATTCCCAAGAGACCCAGTACTTC. Its protein is CASSRTEGYSQETQYF.

This clonotype has at least ten counts. The chain is built from TRBV6-1 and TRBJ1-1; D call uncertain. The V gene lost 6 bases and the J gene lost 1 base, with 6 bases spanning the gap. The length of the CDR3 is 12 residues. Germline V lookup: CDR1 MNHNS, CDR2 SASEGT. CDR3 in amino acids: CASRASNTEAFF. CDR3 in DNA: TGTGCCAGCAGGGCCTCGAACACTGAAGCTTTCTTT.

This clonotype was seen repeatedly, ten times or more. This chain connects TRBV6-1 to TRBJ2-3, with D tentatively TRBD2 (5 bases). The germline V gene has CDR1 MNHNS and CDR2 SASEGT. This CDR3 has 15 amino acids. Deletions cut 8 bases from V and 2 bases from J, with 17 bases between. DNA of the CDR3: TGTGCCAGCGACTCTAGCTCACTTTTCACAGATACGCAGTATTTT. It encodes CASDSSSLFTDTQYF.

With respect to this clonotype: This may arise from a read error, as a much more abundant clone is one base away. The chain is built from TRBV7-2 and TRBJ2-3, with TRBD2 matching over 7 bases. Germline V CDR1 and CDR2: SGHTA, FQGNSA. CDR3 length: 14 amino acids. CDR3 sequence: CASSFPSGRDTQNF. CDR3 DNA sequence: TGTGCCAGCAGCTTCCCTAGCGGTAGAGATACGCAGAATTTT. Complete variable domain (other parts from reference TRBV7-2 and TRBJ2-3): GAGVSQSPSNKVTEKGKDVELRCDPISGHTALYWYRQSLGQGLEFLIYFQGNSAPDKSGLPSDRFSAERTGGSVSTLTIQRTQQEDSAVYLCASSFPSGRDTQNFGPGTRLTVL.

There are a few counts of this clonotype. The rearrangement links TRBV27 to TRBJ2-7, with a possible D match to TRBD2 (5 bases). Looked up from germline, CDR1 is MNHEY and CDR2 is SMNVEV (reference sequence). Trimming removed 6 bases at V and 4 bases at J, with 19 bases between. This CDR3 is built from 15 residues. The CDR3 loop is CASSPTAEGRYEQYF. CDR3 DNA: TGTGCCAGCAGCCCCACCGCAGAGGGCCGGTACGAGCAGTACTTC.